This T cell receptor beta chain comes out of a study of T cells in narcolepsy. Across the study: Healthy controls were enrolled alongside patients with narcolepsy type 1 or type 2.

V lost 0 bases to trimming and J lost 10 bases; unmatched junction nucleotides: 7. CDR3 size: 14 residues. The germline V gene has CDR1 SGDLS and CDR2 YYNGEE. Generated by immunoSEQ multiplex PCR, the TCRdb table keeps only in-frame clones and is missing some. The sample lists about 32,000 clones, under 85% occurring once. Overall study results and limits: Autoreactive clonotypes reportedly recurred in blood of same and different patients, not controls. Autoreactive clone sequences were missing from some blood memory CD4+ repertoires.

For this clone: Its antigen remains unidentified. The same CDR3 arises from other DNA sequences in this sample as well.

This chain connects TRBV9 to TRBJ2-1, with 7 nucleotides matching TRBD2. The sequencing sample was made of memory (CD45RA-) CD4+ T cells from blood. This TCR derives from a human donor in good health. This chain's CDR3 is CASSVGLALGEQFF. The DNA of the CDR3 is TGTGCCAGCAGCGTAGGACTAGCTTTGGGGGAGCAGTTCTTC. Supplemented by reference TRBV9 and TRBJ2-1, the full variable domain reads DSGVTQTPKHLITATGQRVTLRCSPRSGDLSVYWYQQSLDQGLQFLIQYYNGEERAKGNILERFSAQQFPDLHSELNLSSLELGDSALYFCASSVGLALGEQFFGPGTRLTVL.